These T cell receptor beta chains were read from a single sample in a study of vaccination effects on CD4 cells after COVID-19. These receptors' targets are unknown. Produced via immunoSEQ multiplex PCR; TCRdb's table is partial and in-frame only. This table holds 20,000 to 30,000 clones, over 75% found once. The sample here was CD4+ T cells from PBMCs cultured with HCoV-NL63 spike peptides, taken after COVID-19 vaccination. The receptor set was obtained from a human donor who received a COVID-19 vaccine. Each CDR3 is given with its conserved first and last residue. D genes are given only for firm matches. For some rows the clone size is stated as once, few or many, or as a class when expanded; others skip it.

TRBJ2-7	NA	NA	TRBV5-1	CASSDPGQKYEQYF	TGCGCCAGCAGCGACCCGGGACAAAAATACGAGCAGTACTTC
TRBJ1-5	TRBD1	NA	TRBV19	CASQDRVSNQPQHF	TGTGCCAGCCAAGACAGGGTTAGCAATCAGCCCCAGCATTTT
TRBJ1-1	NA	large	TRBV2	CASSAGAYTEAFF	TGTGCCAGCAGTGCGGGGGCCTACACTGAAGCTTTCTTT
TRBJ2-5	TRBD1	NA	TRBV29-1	CSVEGQQTGGLETQYF	TGCAGCGTTGAAGGACAGCAGACAGGGGGCCTGGAGACCCAGTACTTC
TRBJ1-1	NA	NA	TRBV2	CASSGAGAEAFF	TGTGCCAGCAGTGGGGCAGGGGCCGAAGCTTTCTTT
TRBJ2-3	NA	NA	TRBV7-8	CASSLWGSTSTDTQYF	TGTGCCAGCAGCTTATGGGGTAGCACTAGCACAGATACGCAGTATTTT
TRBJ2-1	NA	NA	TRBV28	CASSLYNEQFF	TGTGCCAGCAGTCTGTACAATGAGCAGTTCTTC
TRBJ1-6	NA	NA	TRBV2	CASSESYSPLHF	TGTGCCAGCAGTGAGTCATATTCACCCCTCCACTTT
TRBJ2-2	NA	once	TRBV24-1	CATSGNTGELFF	TGTGCCACTTCGGGGAACACCGGGGAGCTGTTTTTT
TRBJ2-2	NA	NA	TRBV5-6	CASSPRGGRTRGELFF	TGTGCCAGCAGCCCCCGCGGGGGCCGCACTCGCGGGGAGCTGTTTTTT
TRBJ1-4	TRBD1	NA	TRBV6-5	CASKPGQGSRKLFF	TGTGCCAGCAAGCCGGGACAGGGGTCTAGAAAACTGTTTTTT
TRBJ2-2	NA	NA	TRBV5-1	CASSLVDTGELFF	TGCGCCAGCAGCTTGGTGGACACCGGGGAGCTGTTTTTT
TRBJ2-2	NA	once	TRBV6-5	CASTPYSGNTGELFF	TGTGCCAGCACGCCTTATAGCGGGAACACCGGGGAGCTGTTTTTT
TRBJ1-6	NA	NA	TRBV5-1	CASSFGGSVNSPLHF	TGCGCCAGCAGCTTTGGGGGTTCGGTTAATTCACCCCTCCACTTT
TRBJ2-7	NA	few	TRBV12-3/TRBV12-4	CASSLSYSYEQYF	TGTGCCAGCAGTTTAAGTTACTCCTACGAGCAGTACTTC
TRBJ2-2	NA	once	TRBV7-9	CASSLGTRLTGELFF	TGTGCCAGCAGCTTAGGGACCCGCCTCACCGGGGAGCTGTTTTTT
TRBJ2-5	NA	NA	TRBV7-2	CASSLPRGAGGETQYF	TGTGCCAGCAGCTTACCCCGCGGCGCCGGGGGAGAGACCCAGTACTTC
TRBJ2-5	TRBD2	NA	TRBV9	CASSVVAGDCHF	TGTGCCAGCAGCGTAGTGGCGGGAGATTGTCACTTC
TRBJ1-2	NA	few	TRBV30	CAWDRPPITF	TGTGCCTGGGACAGGCCTCCGATTACCTTC
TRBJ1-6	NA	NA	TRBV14	CASSQDLGSYNSPLHF	TGTGCCAGCAGCCAAGATCTTGGCTCCTATAATTCACCCCTCCACTTT
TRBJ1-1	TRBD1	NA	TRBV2	CASSQGAEAFF	TGTGCCAGCAGTCAGGGGGCTGAAGCTTTCTTT
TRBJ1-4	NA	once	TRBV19	CASSFPGREKLFF	TGTGCCAGTAGTTTCCCTGGGCGGGAAAAACTGTTTTTT
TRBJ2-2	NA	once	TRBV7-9	CASRGEFNTGELFF	TGTGCCAGCAGAGGGGAGTTTAACACCGGGGAGCTGTTTTTT
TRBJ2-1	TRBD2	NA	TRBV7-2	CASSLGGGTSGHNEQFF	TGTGCCAGCAGCTTAGGGGGGGGGACTAGCGGCCACAATGAGCAGTTCTTC
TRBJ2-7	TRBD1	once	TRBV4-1	CASSHGTGSYEQYF	TGCGCCAGCAGTCACGGGACAGGCTCCTACGAGCAGTACTTC
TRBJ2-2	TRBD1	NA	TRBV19	CASSRGQGSNTGELFF	TGTGCCAGTAGTAGAGGACAGGGCTCCAACACCGGGGAGCTGTTTTTT
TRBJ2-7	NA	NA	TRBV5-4	CASSLDQYEQYF	TGTGCCAGCAGCTTGGACCAGTACGAGCAGTACTTC
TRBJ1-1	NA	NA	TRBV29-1	CSVRYGNTEAFF	TGCAGCGTTAGGTATGGGAACACTGAAGCTTTCTTT
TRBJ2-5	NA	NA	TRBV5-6	CASSLNMRGRQETQYF	TGTGCCAGCAGCTTGAATATGAGGGGGAGGCAAGAGACCCAGTACTTC
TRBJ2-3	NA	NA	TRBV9	CASSVIPDTQYF	TGTGCCAGCAGCGTAATCCCCGATACGCAGTATTTT
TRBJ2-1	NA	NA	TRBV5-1	CASSSPVNEQFF	TGCGCCAGCAGCTCCCCCGTCAATGAGCAGTTCTTC
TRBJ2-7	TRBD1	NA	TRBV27	CASSLRQGAGHEQYF	TGTGCCAGCAGCTTAAGACAGGGGGCAGGCCACGAGCAGTACTTC
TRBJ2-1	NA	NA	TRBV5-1	CASSLERVGERQFF	TGCGCCAGCAGCTTGGAAAGGGTTGGGGAACGGCAGTTCTTC
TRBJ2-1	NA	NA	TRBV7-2	CASSLSFRDNEQFF	TGTGCCAGCAGCTTATCCTTCCGGGACAATGAGCAGTTCTTC
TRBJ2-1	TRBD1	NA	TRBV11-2	CASSPAVGTGFENEQFF	TGTGCCAGCAGCCCGGCCGTCGGGACAGGGTTTGAGAATGAGCAGTTCTTC
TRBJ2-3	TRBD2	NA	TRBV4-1	CASSQDQTSGGVDTQYF	TGCGCCAGCAGCCAAGATCAGACTAGCGGGGGGGTGGATACGCAGTATTTT
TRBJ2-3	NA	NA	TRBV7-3	CASSLRPGDTQYF	TGTGCCAGCAGCTTACGGCCCGGTGATACGCAGTATTTT
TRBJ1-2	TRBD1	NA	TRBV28	CASSSGQGDYGYTF	TGTGCCAGCAGTTCCGGACAGGGTGACTATGGCTACACCTTC
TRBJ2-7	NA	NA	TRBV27	CASSFFGGQSFYEQYF	TGTGCCAGCAGTTTTTTCGGGGGCCAAAGTTTTTACGAGCAGTACTTC
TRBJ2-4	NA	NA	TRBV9	CASSVGSLAKNIQYF	TGTGCCAGCAGCGTAGGCTCCTTAGCCAAAAACATTCAGTACTTC
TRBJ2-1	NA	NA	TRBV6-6	CASSYRSNEQFF	TGTGCCAGCAGTTATCGCAGCAATGAGCAGTTCTTC
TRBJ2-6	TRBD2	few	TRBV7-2	CASSLVAGPGANVLTF	TGTGCCAGCAGCTTAGTAGCGGGGCCTGGGGCCAACGTCCTGACTTTC
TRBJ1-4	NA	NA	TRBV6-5	CASSYYQGEKLFF	TGTGCCAGCAGTTACTACCAGGGCGAAAAACTGTTTTTT
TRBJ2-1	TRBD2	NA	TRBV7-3	CASSWGTSGGYNEQFF	TGTGCCAGCAGCTGGGGGACTAGCGGGGGGTACAATGAGCAGTTCTTC
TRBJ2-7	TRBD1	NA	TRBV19	CASSRTGTGYEQYF	TGTGCCAGTAGTAGGACCGGGACAGGATACGAGCAGTACTTC
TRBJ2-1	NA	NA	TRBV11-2	CASRTVAGRSYNEQFF	TGTGCCAGCAGGACCGTGGCGGGCCGCTCCTACAATGAGCAGTTCTTC
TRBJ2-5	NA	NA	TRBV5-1	CASSFKARETQYF	TGCGCCAGCAGCTTCAAGGCTAGGGAGACCCAGTACTTC
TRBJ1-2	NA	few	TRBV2	CASGDGSAVGHTF	TGTGCCAGCGGGGATGGCAGCGCGGTGGGGCATACCTTC